The 20 T cell receptor beta chains given below trace back to one sample, sequenced in a study of T cells after somatic rescue of genetic block. Sequenced by immunoSEQ multiplex PCR; TCRdb stores in-frame clones only, minus some. The sample holds 110,000 or so clones, under 95% seen once. The sequenced sample was peripheral blood mononuclear cells (PBMCs). These receptors were taken from a woman in her late teens or twenties.

The rearrangement uses TRBV4-3 and TRBJ2-5; the match to TRBD2 covers 8 bases. V trimming: 0 bases; J trimming: 5 bases; junction bases outside the gene matches: 11. This CDR3 has 17 amino acids. CDR1 LGHNA and CDR2 YSLEER come from the germline V gene. The CDR3 reads CASSQESSGGPGETQYF. Here the CDR3 DNA reads TGCGCCAGCAGCCAAGAGTCAAGCGGGGGACCAGGGGAGACCCAGTACTTC.

This clone came up once. V gene TRBV15 combines with J gene TRBJ1-1; no definite D call. Trimming stripped 1 base from V and 1 base from J, with 7 bases between. The germline V gene encodes CDR1 LNHNV and CDR2 YYDKDF (reference sequence). CDR3 length: 14 residues. CDR3 loop: CATSRAGQNTEAFF. DNA of the CDR3: TGTGCCACCAGCAGAGCTGGGCAGAACACTGAAGCTTTCTTT.

This chain uses TRBV5-1 with TRBJ1-2; 11 bases agree with TRBD1. Trimming removed 0 bases from V and 2 bases from J; junction bases left unmatched: 6. Per the germline V gene, CDR1 is SGHRS and CDR2 is YFSETQ. The CDR3 contains 17 residues. The CDR3, as DNA: TGCGCCAGCAGCTTGGCCCGAGGACAGGGGGCGAACTATGGCTACACCTTC. Encoded protein: CASSLARGQGANYGYTF. The whole variable domain, filled in from reference TRBV5-1 and TRBJ1-2, reads KAGVTQTPRYLIKTRGQQVTLSCSPISGHRSVSWYQQTPGQGLQFLFEYFSETQRNKGNFPGRFSGRQFSNSRSEMNVSTLELGDSALYLCASSLARGQGANYGYTFGSGTRLTVV.

This chain connects TRBV13 to TRBJ2-3, with a possible D match to TRBD2 (7 bases). This CDR3 has 13 residues. Trimming stripped 8 bases from V and 2 bases from J, with 11 bases between. CDR1 and CDR2 (germline): PRHDT, FYEKMQ (reference sequence). CDR3 in amino acids: CASFGGPTDTQYF. CDR3 nucleotide sequence: TGTGCCAGCTTCGGGGGGCCCACAGATACGCAGTATTTT.

J is TRBJ1-2 and V is TRBV7-3; D unclear. The CDR3 runs 12 residues. CDR1 is SGHTA and CDR2 is FQGTGA in the germline V gene. The V and J ends lost 2 bases and 4 bases respectively, with 5 bases between them. The CDR3 reads CASSLEGYGYTF. DNA of the CDR3: TGTGCCAGCAGCTTAGAAGGCTATGGCTACACCTTC.

This chain connects TRBV2 to TRBJ1-2; D not certain. V lost 3 bases and J lost 8, with 4 bases in between. CDR3 length equals 10 residues. Germline CDR1 SNHLY, CDR2 FYNNEI. The CDR3 spells CASSEQGYTF. The CDR3 DNA is TGTGCCAGCAGTGAGCAGGGCTACACCTTC.

The chain is built from TRBV5-6 and TRBJ2-1; 10 positions match TRBD1. Germline CDR1 is SGHDT and CDR2 is YYEEEE. Trimming removed 0 bases from V and 2 bases from J; junction bases left unmatched: 2. The CDR3 contains 16 residues. The CDR3 nucleotides are TGTGCCAGCAGCTTGGGACAGGGGGCCGCCTACAATGAGCAGTTCTTC. As protein: CASSLGQGAAYNEQFF.

This sequence joins TRBV19 and TRBJ1-6; 9 bases agree with TRBD1. With 5 bases clipped from V and 6 bases from J, the junction kept 5 bases outside the gene matches. The germline CDR1 and CDR2 sequences are LNHDA and SQIVND (reference sequence). CDR3 length equals 15 residues. The CDR3, as DNA: TGTGCCAGTAGTTTGGGACAGGGCCGTAATTCACCCCTCCACTTT. Translated: CASSLGQGRNSPLHF.

V and J are TRBV5-6 and TRBJ1-6; D is possibly TRBD1 (5 bases). In germline, CDR1 is SGHDT, CDR2 YYEEEE. The CDR3 has 15 amino acids. The V end was cut by 3 bases, the J end by 7 bases, with 14 bases between. CDR3: CASSYPARGNSPLHF. The CDR3 DNA follows: TGTGCCAGCAGCTATCCCGCACGGGGGAATTCACCCCTCCACTTT.

V gene TRBV28 combines with J gene TRBJ2-3, with a tentative D call TRBD2 (7 bases). Per the germline V gene, CDR1 is MDHEN and CDR2 is SYDVKM. With 5 bases removed from V and 4 bases from J, the gap between germline ends came to 16 bases. The CDR3 runs 15 residues. The CDR3 nucleotides are TGTGCCAGCAGTATTGGGGGGGCAGGTTCAGATACGCAGTATTTT. This encodes CASSIGGAGSDTQYF.

For the CDR3, the DNA is TGTGCCAGCAGCAGGGACAGCACGCCCTACGAGCAGTACTTC. Amino acids: CASSRDSTPYEQYF. The chain couples TRBV21-1 to TRBJ2-7; the table gives TRBD1 as D, unverified against the DNA. TRBV21-1 is shown as a pseudogene. The CDR3 contains 14 residues.

This clone was detected a few times. V gene TRBV14 combines with J gene TRBJ1-1; D is ambiguous. CDR3 length: 11 amino acids. Looked up from germline, CDR1 is SGHDN and CDR2 is FVKESK. V dropped 6 bases and J dropped 7 bases, with 9 bases sitting between them. The CDR3 here is CASSRINEAFF. In nucleotides, the CDR3 is TGTGCCAGCAGTCGCATCAATGAAGCTTTCTTT.

The chain combines TRBV18 with TRBJ2-3; no definite D call. Germline lookup yields CDR1 KGHSH and CDR2 LQKENI. This CDR3 is 13 amino acids long. V was shortened by 2 bases and J by 5 bases, with 8 bases between the two germline ends. The CDR3 reads CASSPGLQDTQYF. The CDR3 DNA sequence: TGTGCCAGCTCACCAGGGCTACAAGATACGCAGTATTTT.

The chain joins TRBV11-3 to TRBJ2-7, with TRBD1 identical over 9 bases. With V trimmed by 0 bases and J by 2 bases, 2 bases remained unmatched. CDR1 and CDR2 from the germline V gene are SGHNT and YENEEA. The CDR3 sequence is 15 residues long. The CDR3 region is CASSLEGQGTYEQYF. The CDR3 region has the DNA TGTGCCAGCAGCTTAGAGGGACAGGGCACCTACGAGCAGTACTTC.

The gene calls are TRBV7-9 and TRBJ1-1, with D perhaps matching TRBD1 (5 bases). The CDR3 loop spans 16 amino acids. V shed 4 bases and J shed 2 bases, with 17 bases lying between them. CDR1 SEHNR and CDR2 FQNEAQ come from the germline V gene (reference sequence). The CDR3 loop reads CASSYRRGRGNTEAFF. For the CDR3, the DNA is TGTGCCAGCAGCTACCGCCGGGGGAGGGGAAACACTGAAGCTTTCTTT.

This clone was found once. The chain combines TRBV7-3 with TRBJ2-7, with 7 bases lining up with TRBD1. The CDR3 sequence is 15 residues long. Trimming removed 5 bases from V and 2 bases from J; junction bases left unmatched: 9. CDR1 is SGHTA, CDR2 FQGTGA, per germline. CDR3 DNA: TGTGCCAGCAGCGCCGGGATTGGGACAGCCTACGAGCAGTACTTC. This translates into CASSAGIGTAYEQYF.

The rearrangement links TRBV25-1 to TRBJ2-1; TRBD2 might be the D (7 bases). The CDR3 sequence is 13 residues long. Deletions cut 3 bases from V and 15 bases from J, with 18 bases between. Germline CDR1 MGHDK, CDR2 SYGVNS. Here the CDR3 reads CASSDRRGASLFF. CDR3 DNA sequence: TGTGCCAGCAGTGACCGACGGGGGGCGAGTCTGTTCTTC. Complete variable domain (other parts from reference TRBV25-1 and TRBJ2-1): EADIYQTPRYLVIGTGKKITLECSQTMGHDKMYWYQQDPGMELHLIHYSYGVNSTEKGDLSSESTVSRIRTEHFPLTLESARPSHTSQYLCASSDRRGASLFFGPGTRLTVL.

Concerning this clone itself: At the DNA level, this CDR3 is encoded by other sequences in the same sample as well. This chain uses TRBV9 with TRBJ2-5, with 10 bases identical to TRBD2. Germline-derived CDR1 and CDR2 are SGDLS and YYNGEE. The ends lost 3 bases at V and 4 bases at J; junction bases unmatched: 0. This CDR3 region has 13 residues. CDR3 in amino acids: CASSASGGETQYF. In DNA form, the CDR3 reads TGTGCCAGCAGCGCTAGCGGGGGAGAGACCCAGTACTTC.

The chain uses TRBV11-1 and TRBJ2-7, with TRBD2 identical over 9 bases. The CDR3 length is 16 residues. Germline trimming cut 3 bases from V and 4 bases from J; bases unmatched to any gene: 10. Germline values: CDR1 SGHAT, CDR2 FQDESV (reference sequence). The CDR3 DNA follows: TGTGCCAGCAGCTTGGCGGGGGGGCATGGTGCATACGAGCAGTACTTC. This gives the protein CASSLAGGHGAYEQYF.

The chain recombines TRBV5-6 with TRBJ1-4; 7 bases are a match to TRBD1. The CDR3 has 15 residues. V lost 4 bases, J lost 5 bases, and 8 bases stayed unmatched. Germline loops: CDR1 SGHDT, CDR2 YYEEEE. The CDR3 spells CASSLGLGGNEKLFF. Written as DNA, the CDR3 is TGTGCCAGCAGCCTGGGGCTAGGGGGCAATGAAAAACTGTTTTTT.